Sequencing of this T cell receptor beta chain was carried out in a study of beta chain features in type 1 diabetes. Findings of the study overall: For Type 1 diabetes patients, all four CD4+ subsets carried TCRB CDR3s that were moderately but significantly shorter. Reduced insertions and increased deletions marked VDJ junctions in type 1 diabetes patients. cDNA-based reads could over-represent cells with high TCR expression.

Every bit of the isolated RNA underwent reverse transcription, so sequencing read expressed TCRB transcripts. Only in-frame clones appear in the TCRdb table, and some are missing; sequencing was by immunoSEQ multiplex PCR. The data show 600,000 to 700,000 clones, under 15% seen once. In its sample, this clone was seen a few times. Its target is not known. This CDR3 is also generated by other DNA sequences in the sample. Germline lookup yields CDR1 SGDLS and CDR2 YYNGEE. The V gene end was trimmed by 0 bases and the J gene end by 2 bases; junction bases not matched to a gene: 3. The CDR3 contains 17 residues. CD4+ naive, central memory, regulatory and stem cell-like memory subsets were isolated by sorting on CD45RO/CCR7/CD25/CD127/CD95/CD27.

This rearrangement joins TRBV9 to TRBJ2-3; TRBD2 matches at 13 bases. The specimen was naive CD4+ T cells from blood. This clonotype originated in a man younger than 30 with type 1 diabetes. The CDR3 region has the DNA TGTGCCAGCAGCGTAGGGACTAGCGGGGGTATCACAGATACGCAGTATTTT. This translates into CASSVGTSGGITDTQYF.